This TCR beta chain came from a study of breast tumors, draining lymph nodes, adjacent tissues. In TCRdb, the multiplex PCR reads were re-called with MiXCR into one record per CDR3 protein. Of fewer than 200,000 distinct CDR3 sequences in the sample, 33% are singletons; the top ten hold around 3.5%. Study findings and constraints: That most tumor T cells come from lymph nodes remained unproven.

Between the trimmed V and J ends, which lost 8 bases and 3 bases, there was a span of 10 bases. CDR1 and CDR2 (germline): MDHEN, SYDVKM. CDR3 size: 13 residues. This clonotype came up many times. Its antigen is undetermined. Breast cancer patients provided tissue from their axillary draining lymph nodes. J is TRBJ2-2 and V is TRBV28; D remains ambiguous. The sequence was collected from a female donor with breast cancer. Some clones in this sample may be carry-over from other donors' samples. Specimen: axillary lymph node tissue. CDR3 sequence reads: CASGLAHTGELFF. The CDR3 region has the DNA TGTGCCAGCGGGTTGGCGCACACCGGGGAGCTGTTTTTT.